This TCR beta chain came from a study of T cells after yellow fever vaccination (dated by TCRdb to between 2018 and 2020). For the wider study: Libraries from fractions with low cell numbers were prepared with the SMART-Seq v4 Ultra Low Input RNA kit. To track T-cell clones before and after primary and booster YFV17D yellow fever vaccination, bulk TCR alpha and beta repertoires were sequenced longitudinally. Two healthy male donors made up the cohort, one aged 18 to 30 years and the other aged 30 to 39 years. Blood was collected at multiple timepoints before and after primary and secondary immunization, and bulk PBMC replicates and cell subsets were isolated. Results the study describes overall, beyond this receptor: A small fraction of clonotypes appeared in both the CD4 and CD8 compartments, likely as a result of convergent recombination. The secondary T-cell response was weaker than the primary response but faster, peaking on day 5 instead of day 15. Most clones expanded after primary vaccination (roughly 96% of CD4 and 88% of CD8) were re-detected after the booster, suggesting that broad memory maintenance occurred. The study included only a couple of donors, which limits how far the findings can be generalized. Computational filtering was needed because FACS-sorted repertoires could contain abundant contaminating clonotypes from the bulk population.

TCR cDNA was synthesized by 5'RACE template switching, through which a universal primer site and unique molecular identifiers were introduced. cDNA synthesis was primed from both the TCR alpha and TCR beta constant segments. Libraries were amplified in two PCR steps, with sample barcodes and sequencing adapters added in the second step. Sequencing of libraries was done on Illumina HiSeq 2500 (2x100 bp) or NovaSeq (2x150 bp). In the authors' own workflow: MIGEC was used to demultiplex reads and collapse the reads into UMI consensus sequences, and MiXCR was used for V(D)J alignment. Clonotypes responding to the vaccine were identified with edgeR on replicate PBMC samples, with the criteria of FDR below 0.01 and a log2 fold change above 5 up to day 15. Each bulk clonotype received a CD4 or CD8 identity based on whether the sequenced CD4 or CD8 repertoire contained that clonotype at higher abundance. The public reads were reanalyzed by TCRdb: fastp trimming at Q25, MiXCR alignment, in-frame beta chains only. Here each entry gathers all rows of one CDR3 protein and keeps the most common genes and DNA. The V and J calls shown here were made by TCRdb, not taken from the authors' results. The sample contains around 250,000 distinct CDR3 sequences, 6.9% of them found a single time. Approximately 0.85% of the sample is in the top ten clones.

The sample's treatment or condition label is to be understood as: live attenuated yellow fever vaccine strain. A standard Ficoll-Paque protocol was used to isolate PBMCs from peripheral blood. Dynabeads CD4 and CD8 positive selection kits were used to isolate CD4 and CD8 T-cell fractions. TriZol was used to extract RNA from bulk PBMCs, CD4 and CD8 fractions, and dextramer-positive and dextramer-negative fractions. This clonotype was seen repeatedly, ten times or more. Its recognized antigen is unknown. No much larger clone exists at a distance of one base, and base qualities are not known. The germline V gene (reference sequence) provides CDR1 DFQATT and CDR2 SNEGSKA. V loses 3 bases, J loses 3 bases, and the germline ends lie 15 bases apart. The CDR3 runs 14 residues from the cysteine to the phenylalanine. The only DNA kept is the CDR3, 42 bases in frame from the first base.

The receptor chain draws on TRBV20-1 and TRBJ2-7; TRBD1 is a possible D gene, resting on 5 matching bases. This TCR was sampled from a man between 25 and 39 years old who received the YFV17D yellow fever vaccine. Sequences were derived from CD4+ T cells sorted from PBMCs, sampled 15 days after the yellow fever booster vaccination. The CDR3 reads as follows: CSARSQGGIYEQYF. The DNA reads TGCAGTGCTAGGAGTCAGGGTGGAATCTACGAGCAGTACTTC.